This TCR beta chain emerged from a study of blood T cell repertoires in COVID-19. Overall study context: The study drew acute and convalescent COVID-19 samples from the United States, Italy and Spain.

Data came from immunoSEQ multiplex PCR; TCRdb stores just in-frame clones and leaves some out. The sample has about 160,000 clones; over 80% are singletons. V was cut by 1 base and J by 2 bases, with 14 bases left in between. Germline CDR1 is SGHDT and CDR2 is YYEEEE. The CDR3 extends over 16 amino acids. The clonotype was recovered from an elderly woman with active or convalescent COVID-19. Sequences were obtained from peripheral blood. This sequence joins TRBV5-6 and TRBJ2-3, with unresolved D. The CDR3 nucleotides read TGTGCCAGCAGCTTGATGGTTCGAATCTACACAGATACGCAGTATTTT. Translation gives CASSLMVRIYTDTQYF.